The rows below give T cell receptor beta chains drawn from one sample of a study of cytomegalovirus exposure and HLA in healthy donors. Libraries were prepared by immunoSEQ multiplex PCR; TCRdb keeps only in-frame clonotypes and omits some of them. The sample includes under 200,000 clones, about three quarters of them seen just once. The sample comprised PBMCs. The receptors originated from a woman aged 35 to 49 in good health and CMV-seropositive. The CDR3 runs from the conserved cysteine through the conserved F or W. A D gene is named only where the DNA matches it firmly. Rows may omit the clone size; those that give it use once, few, many or a size class.

D gene: .
clone size: .
V gene: TRBV7-2
J gene: TRBJ2-2
CDR3 DNA: TGTGCCAGCAGCTTAGGTCGAGGCCTAAGGGGTGCGAACACCGGGGAGCTGTTTTTT
CDR3 protein: CASSLGRGLRGANTGELFF

D gene: TRBD1
clone size: .
V gene: TRBV5-1
J gene: TRBJ2-5
CDR3 DNA: TGCGCCAGCACTGACAGGGTGGGAGAGACCCAGTACTTC
CDR3 protein: CASTDRVGETQYF

D gene: TRBD1
clone size: once
V gene: TRBV7-9
J gene: TRBJ2-4
CDR3 DNA: TGTTCCAGCAGCTTAGGACAGGGGGCCGGGGACATTCAGTACTTC
CDR3 protein: CSSSLGQGAGDIQYF

D gene: TRBD1
clone size: once
V gene: TRBV7-2
J gene: TRBJ2-4
CDR3 DNA: TGTGCCAGCAGCTTCACAGGGGTAGCCATTCAGTACTTC
CDR3 protein: CASSFTGVAIQYF

D gene: TRBD1
clone size: once
V gene: TRBV7-7
J gene: TRBJ2-7
CDR3 DNA: TGTGCCAGCAGCTTAGGACAGGGCGGATCTTACGAGCAGTACTTC
CDR3 protein: CASSLGQGGSYEQYF

D gene: .
clone size: .
V gene: TRBV5-1
J gene: TRBJ1-2
CDR3 DNA: TGCGCCAGCAGCTGGGGGGACGGAGAGTATGGCTACACCTTC
CDR3 protein: CASSWGDGEYGYTF

D gene: TRBD1
clone size: .
V gene: TRBV7-2
J gene: TRBJ1-5
CDR3 DNA: TGTGCCAGCAGCTTTACAGGGACAGACAATCAGCCCCAGCATTTT
CDR3 protein: CASSFTGTDNQPQHF

D gene: .
clone size: .
V gene: TRBV5-1
J gene: TRBJ1-1
CDR3 DNA: TGCGCCAGCAGCTTGGGGGGGGGATGGGACACTGAAGCTTTCTTT
CDR3 protein: CASSLGGGWDTEAFF

D gene: .
clone size: .
V gene: TRBV5-8
J gene: TRBJ1-2
CDR3 DNA: TGTGCCAGCAGGATAAACCTGGGCCCTGGGTCCTCCTATGGCTACACCTTC
CDR3 protein: CASRINLGPGSSYGYTF

D gene: TRBD2
clone size: .
V gene: TRBV28
J gene: TRBJ2-3
CDR3 DNA: TGTGCCAGCAGTTCGTCACTAGCGGGGGGAAGGGATACGCAGTATTTT
CDR3 protein: CASSSSLAGGRDTQYF

D gene: .
clone size: .
V gene: TRBV18
J gene: TRBJ2-7
CDR3 DNA: TGTGCCAGCTCACCGGGCGACGAGCAGTACTTC
CDR3 protein: CASSPGDEQYF

D gene: .
clone size: few
V gene: TRBV5-1
J gene: TRBJ2-4
CDR3 DNA: TGCGCCAGCAGCGGCCTCCCTCAGGGGTTTCTAGCCAAAAACATTCAGTACTTC
CDR3 protein: CASSGLPQGFLAKNIQYF

D gene: TRBD1
clone size: few
V gene: TRBV5-6
J gene: TRBJ2-1
CDR3 DNA: TGTGCCAGCAGGGACAGGGGCTACAATGAGCAGTTCTTC
CDR3 protein: CASRDRGYNEQFF

D gene: .
clone size: .
V gene: TRBV28
J gene: TRBJ2-2
CDR3 DNA: TGTGCCAGCAGTTTCGTTAGAGGTGCAATGTTTTTT
CDR3 protein: CASSFVRGAMFF

D gene: TRBD1
clone size: .
V gene: TRBV6-5
J gene: TRBJ1-1
CDR3 DNA: TGTGCCAGCAGCCCGGACAGGGGGCCTGAAGCTTTCTTT
CDR3 protein: CASSPDRGPEAFF

D gene: TRBD2
clone size: .
V gene: TRBV7-2
J gene: TRBJ2-5
CDR3 DNA: TGTGCCAGCAGCTCTAGGGAGGGAGGGGCAGAGACCCAGTACTTC
CDR3 protein: CASSSREGGAETQYF

D gene: TRBD2
clone size: .
V gene: TRBV19
J gene: TRBJ2-2
CDR3 DNA: TGTGCCAGCTCGGGACTAGCGGGGGGAACCGGGGAGCTGTTTTTT
CDR3 protein: CASSGLAGGTGELFF

D gene: .
clone size: .
V gene: TRBV27
J gene: TRBJ1-1
CDR3 DNA: TGTGCCAGCAGTTTAGTAGGACCGGCGGGGTACACTGAAGCTTTCTTT
CDR3 protein: CASSLVGPAGYTEAFF

D gene: TRBD1
clone size: .
V gene: TRBV5-4
J gene: TRBJ2-3
CDR3 DNA: TGTGCCAGCAGCCCCGGACAGGGGCCAGATACGCAGTATTTT
CDR3 protein: CASSPGQGPDTQYF

D gene: .
clone size: .
V gene: TRBV19
J gene: TRBJ2-7
CDR3 DNA: TGTGCCAGTAGTATTAGTACAGACTCCTACGAGCAGTACTTC
CDR3 protein: CASSISTDSYEQYF

D gene: TRBD2
clone size: .
V gene: TRBV5-6
J gene: TRBJ2-5
CDR3 DNA: TGTGCCAGCAGCTCTAGCGGGGGGGGAGAGACCCAGTACTTC
CDR3 protein: CASSSSGGGETQYF

D gene: .
clone size: .
V gene: TRBV2
J gene: TRBJ2-7
CDR3 DNA: TGTGCCAGCAGTGAAGCCGGCAGGGTGAGCCCCTACGAGCAGTACTTC
CDR3 protein: CASSEAGRVSPYEQYF

D gene: .
clone size: .
V gene: TRBV28
J gene: TRBJ1-5
CDR3 DNA: TGTGCCAGCAGTTCGATCGCATGGGGCAGTCCGTATAGCAATCAGCCCCAGCATTTT
CDR3 protein: CASSSIAWGSPYSNQPQHF